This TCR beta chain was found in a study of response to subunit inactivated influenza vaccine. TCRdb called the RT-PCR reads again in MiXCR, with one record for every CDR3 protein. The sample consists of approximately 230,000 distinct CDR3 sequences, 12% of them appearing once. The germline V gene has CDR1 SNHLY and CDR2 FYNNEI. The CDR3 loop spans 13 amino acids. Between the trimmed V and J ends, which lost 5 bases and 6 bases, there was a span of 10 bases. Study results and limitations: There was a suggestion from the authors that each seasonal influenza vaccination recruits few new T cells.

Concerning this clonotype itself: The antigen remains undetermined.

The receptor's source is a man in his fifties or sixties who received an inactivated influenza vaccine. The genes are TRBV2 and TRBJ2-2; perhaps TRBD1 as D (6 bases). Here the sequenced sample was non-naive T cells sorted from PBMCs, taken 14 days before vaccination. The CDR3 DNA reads TGTGCCAGCAGTAACAACAGGGCCGGGGAGCTGTTTTTT. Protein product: CASSNNRAGELFF. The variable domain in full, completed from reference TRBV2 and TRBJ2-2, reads EPEVTQTPSHQVTQMGQEVILRCVPISNHLYFYWYRQILGQKVEFLVSFYNNEISEKSEIFDDQFSVERPDGSNFTLKIRSTKLEDSAMYFCASSNNRAGELFFGEGSRLTVL.